This T cell receptor (beta chain) was recovered during a study of shared clonotypes between healthy human individuals. Broader study findings: Between a handful of donors, naive CD4 clonotypes were shared at a level of approximately 5%.

With respect to this clone: The antigen is undetermined.

Germline V gene lookup returns CDR1 MNHEY and CDR2 SVGAGI. CDR3 size: 14 residues. With 6 bases clipped from V and 2 bases from J, the junction kept 5 bases outside the gene matches. The assay was immunoSEQ multiplex PCR, and TCRdb's table has in-frame clones only and misses some. The repertoire includes 2.5 million or so clones, approximately 94% of them detected once, and 0.13% to 0.15% sits in the top ten. The source of this sequence is a man between 18 and 35 years old in good health. The chain carries TRBV6-5 and TRBJ2-7; 9 nucleotides agree with TRBD1. The specimen was naive CD4+ T cells sorted from blood. Subset: CD45RA+ positively selected. In nucleotides, the CDR3 is TGTGCCAGCAGATATGGACAGGGGCCCTACGAGCAGTACTTC. Translation gives CASRYGQGPYEQYF.